This T cell receptor beta chain was sequenced for a study of CD8 T cells in ankylosing spondylitis. Notes on the study in general: About 8 highly homologous variants made up a TCR beta motif, and this motif appeared characteristic of ankylosing spondylitis blood.

TCRdb redid the calling of the 5' RACE reads with MiXCR, one entry per CDR3 protein. The sample lists 750,000 to 850,000 distinct CDR3 sequences; 12% were seen once. This clonotype was seen ten or more times. As yet, its antigen is unknown. CDR1 is ENHRY, CDR2 SYGVKD, per germline. Trimming took 2 bases from V and 9 from J, leaving 12 bases between them. The CDR3 loop spans 13 amino acids. The sequencing sample was made of blood, either unsorted or a sorted T cell fraction (not recorded which). The rearrangement links TRBV10-3 to TRBJ2-3; D possibly corresponds to TRBD2 (5 bases). This clonotype was obtained from a male donor with ankylosing spondylitis. The CDR3 loop reads CAISEIGVTTQYF. DNA for the CDR3: TGTGCCATCAGTGAGATCGGGGTAACCACGCAGTATTTT.